The 25 T cell receptor beta chains below come from one sample, sequenced in a study of identical twins. Each CDR3 protein gets one entry after TCRdb re-called the 5' RACE reads with MiXCR. The sample holds roughly 1,500,000 distinct CDR3 sequences, about 32% seen once. Sequenced sample: cord blood. The receptors here all came from a newborn girl in good health.

This clonotype was recorded a few times. V is TRBV5-1 and J is TRBJ2-7; TRBD2 matches at 11 bases. In germline, CDR1 is SGHRS, CDR2 YFSETQ. This CDR3 comprises 16 residues. J gave up 4 bases and V 4 bases, and 10 bases lay outside the gene matches. The chain's CDR3 is CASSPTSGSTLYEQYF. Here the CDR3 DNA reads TGCGCCAGCAGCCCCACTAGCGGGAGTACCCTGTACGAGCAGTACTTC.

With respect to this clonotype: One end of the junction does not line up with germline, which may come from a read error. The chain couples TRBV11-2 to TRBJ1-2; 7 bases are shared with TRBD1. The length of the CDR3 is 16 residues. Germline V CDR1 and CDR2: SGHAT, FQNNGV. CDR3 nucleotides: TGTGCCAGCAGCCTAGATGGGACAGCTATTATCTATGGCTACACCTTC. Translating gives CASSLDGTAIIYGYTF.

This clonotype has a handful of counts. The chain employs TRBV10-3 and TRBJ1-5; possibly TRBD1 for D (5 bases). The V gene's germline CDR1 is ENHRY and CDR2 SYGVKD. This CDR3 region has 15 residues. V was clipped by 3 bases and J by 3 bases, with 12 bases between them. CDR3 sequence (DNA): TGTGCCATCAGTGACGGTAGGGGCCCCAATCAGCCCCAGCATTTT. Its protein is CAISDGRGPNQPQHF.

As regards this clonotype: The germline gene is not matched at one end of the junction; a read error may be the cause. This rearrangement joins TRBV5-1 to TRBJ1-1; a possible D gene is TRBD1 (5 bases). Germline values: CDR1 SGHRS, CDR2 YFSETQ. The CDR3 is 15 residues long. The CDR3 here is CAGSLARQGKTEAFF. CDR3 DNA sequence: TGCGCCGGCAGCTTGGCGCGGCAGGGAAAAACTGAAGCTTTCTTT.

The chain couples TRBV7-2 to TRBJ2-2; D is unresolved. Germline CDR1 is SGHTA and CDR2 is FQGNSA. There are 14 residues in the CDR3. Trimming stripped 1 base from V and 5 bases from J, with 8 bases between. CDR3 sequence (DNA): TGTGCCAGCAGCTTAGGACTCTTTACCGGGGAGCTGTTTTTT. Translation: CASSLGLFTGELFF.

The chain has TRBV24-1 and TRBJ2-3, with a tentative D call TRBD2 (6 bases). CDR1 KGHDR and CDR2 SFDVKD come from the germline V gene. Trimming removed 2 bases at V and 2 bases at J, with 13 bases between. The CDR3 contains 16 residues. The CDR3 DNA sequence: TGTGCCACCAGTGATTCGTCAGCGGGTACCACAGATACGCAGTATTTT. Its translation is CATSDSSAGTTDTQYF.

A few counts support this clonotype. V is TRBV5-6 and J is TRBJ2-3; D not resolved. CDR3 size: 14 residues. V shed 3 bases and J shed 0 bases, with 8 bases lying between them. Germline CDR1 reads SGHDT; CDR2 reads YYEEEE. Here the CDR3 DNA reads TGTGCCAGCAGCTCCGCGATGAGCACAGATACGCAGTATTTT. Translated, it gives CASSSAMSTDTQYF.

The rearrangement uses TRBV7-2 and TRBJ1-1; possible D gene TRBD1, 6 bases. The ends were cut back, 9 bases at V and 5 bases at J, with 19 bases in the middle. This CDR3 has 14 amino acids. Germline V gene sequence: CDR1 SGHTA, CDR2 FQGNSA. CDR3 loop: CASKFRTVPTEAFF. The DNA for the CDR3 is TGTGCCAGTAAATTTCGGACAGTTCCAACTGAAGCTTTCTTT.

This clonotype was counted ten times or more. V is TRBV9 and J is TRBJ2-3; 9 bases align to TRBD2. This CDR3 region has 18 residues. J lost 2 bases, V lost 0 bases, and 10 bases had no gene match. Looked up from germline, CDR1 is SGDLS and CDR2 is YYNGEE. The CDR3 bases are TGTGCCAGCAGCGTAGATCCTAGCGGGGTAAGGCACACAGATACGCAGTATTTT. It translates to CASSVDPSGVRHTDTQYF.

A remark on this clonotype: One end of the junction fails to match germline, which may point to a read error. This chain uses TRBV20-1 with TRBJ2-3; 11 positions agree with TRBD2. Germline lookup yields CDR1 DFQATT and CDR2 SNEGSKA (reference sequence). The CDR3 totals 14 residues. CDR3: CGAIAGGPEDTQYF. CDR3 sequence (DNA): TGCGGTGCAATAGCGGGAGGGCCTGAAGATACGCAGTATTTT.

The V gene is TRBV20-1, the J gene TRBJ2-1, with 10 bases fitting TRBD1. Germline CDR1 is DFQATT and CDR2 is SNEGSKA (reference sequence). The V and J ends lost 4 bases and 10 bases, in that order; junction bases with no gene match: 10. The CDR3 spans 14 residues. The CDR3 region is CSAIDRGRVYEQFF. CDR3 bases: TGCAGTGCTATTGACAGGGGGCGAGTCTACGAGCAGTTCTTC.

Regarding this clonotype: A read error may produce the germline difference seen at one junction end. CDR3 sequence reads: CSSRRVYEQYF. CDR3 nucleotide sequence: TGCAGTTCTAGAAGAGTCTACGAGCAGTACTTC. This sequence joins TRBV20-1 and TRBJ2-7; D is unclear. Germline loops: CDR1 DFQATT, CDR2 SNEGSKA (reference sequence). The CDR3 loop spans 11 amino acids.

The chain is built from TRBV6-4 and TRBJ2-3; 9 positions match TRBD2. The CDR3 spans 16 residues. CDR1 and CDR2 from the germline V gene are MRHNA and SNTAGT. With 6 bases clipped from V and 2 bases from J, the junction kept 9 bases outside the gene matches. This chain's CDR3 is CASSPISSGATDTQYF. The CDR3 nucleotides read TGTGCCAGCAGCCCAATTTCTAGCGGGGCCACAGATACGCAGTATTTT.

V usage is TRBV10-2 and J usage is TRBJ2-1; D call uncertain. The CDR3 has 14 residues. CDR1 and CDR2 from the germline V gene are WSHSY and SAAADI. V lost 7 bases and J lost 2, with 12 bases in between. CDR3 amino acids: CASTVGSAYNEQFF. The CDR3 DNA follows: TGCGCCAGCACCGTCGGGTCCGCCTACAATGAGCAGTTCTTC.

At least ten counts were recorded for this clonotype. The chain employs TRBV3-1 and TRBJ2-7, with TRBD2 matching 7 bases. This CDR3 has 12 residues. Germline V gene sequence: CDR1 LGHDT, CDR2 YNNKEL (reference sequence). V gave up 5 bases and J gave up 5 bases; unmatched junction bases: 3. CDR3 sequence (DNA): TGTGCCAGCAGCGTACGGGGGGACGAGCAGTACTTC. It encodes CASSVRGDEQYF.

In this sample, this clonotype turned up a few times. The V call is TRBV5-1, the J call TRBJ2-5, with D possibly being TRBD2 (6 bases). Germline CDR1 is SGHRS and CDR2 is YFSETQ. CDR3 length equals 13 residues. Trimming cost V 6 bases and J 5 bases, with 14 bases left between them. CDR3 sequence reads: CASTRDSGETQYF. The CDR3 DNA is TGCGCCAGCACCCGGGACTCTGGGGAGACCCAGTACTTC.

The V call is TRBV28, the J call TRBJ2-7; 7 bases are a match to TRBD1. The CDR3 contains 15 residues. J lost 2 bases, V lost 6 bases, and 10 bases had no gene match. In germline, CDR1 is MDHEN, CDR2 SYDVKM. In DNA, the CDR3 is TGTGCCAGCAGCTCCTACAGGGGTCCGACCTACGAGCAGTACTTC. This encodes CASSSYRGPTYEQYF. Combining the CDR3 with reference TRBV28 and TRBJ2-7 gives the whole variable domain DVKVTQSSRYLVKRTGEKVFLECVQDMDHENMFWYRQDPGLGLRLIYFSYDVKMKEKGDIPEGYSVSREKKERFSLILESASTNQTSMYLCASSSYRGPTYEQYFGPGTRLTVT.

The chain recombines TRBV12-3 or TRBV12-4 with TRBJ2-1, with TRBD2 matching over 7 bases. The CDR3 is 14 amino acids. V lost 6 bases to trimming and J lost 5 bases; unmatched junction nucleotides: 7. The CDR3 reads CASRQTSLNNEQFF. The CDR3 coding sequence is TGTGCCAGCAGGCAGACTAGCCTAAACAATGAGCAGTTCTTC.

The CDR3: CASSQDAGGGNNEQFF. In DNA form, the CDR3 reads TGTGCCAGCAGCCAAGATGCGGGCGGGGGAAACAATGAGCAGTTCTTC. The chain has TRBV4-2 and TRBJ2-1; 7 positions match TRBD2. The CDR3 covers 16 residues. Germline trimming cut 0 bases from V and 5 bases from J; bases unmatched to any gene: 7. CDR1 LGHNA and CDR2 YNFKEQ come from the germline V gene.

This clonotype was seen a few times. CDR3 loop: CASSQEEAAGEQYF. As DNA, the CDR3 is TGTGCCAGCAGCCAAGAGGAGGCGGCAGGGGAGCAGTACTTC. This rearrangement joins TRBV3-1 to TRBJ2-7, with D possibly called TRBD1 or TRBD2 (5 bases each). The V gene's germline CDR1 is LGHDT and CDR2 YNNKEL (reference sequence). The V gene lost 0 bases and the J gene lost 7 bases, with 13 bases spanning the gap. The CDR3 runs to 14 residues.

The chain recombines TRBV19 with TRBJ1-2; D not resolved. Germline CDR1 is LNHDA and CDR2 is SQIVND (reference sequence). The CDR3 sequence is 13 residues long. V was trimmed by 2 bases and J by 5 bases, leaving 9 bases between them. CDR3: CASSITPSYGYTF. CDR3 nucleotide sequence: TGTGCCAGTAGTATAACACCTTCTTATGGCTACACCTTC.

This chain joins TRBV5-1 and TRBJ2-3; TRBD2 might be the D (6 bases). This CDR3 has 13 residues. Germline assignment: CDR1 SGHRS and CDR2 YFSETQ. Trimming removed 5 bases at V and 4 bases at J, with 11 bases between. The CDR3 DNA follows: TGCGCCAGCAGTTCCGGGAGACCAGATACGCAGTATTTT. This encodes CASSSGRPDTQYF.

In this sample, this clonotype turned up a few times. This chain links TRBV28 with TRBJ2-1, with 7 bases matching TRBD1. Germline V gene data show CDR1 as MDHEN and CDR2 as SYDVKM. This CDR3 contains 15 residues. V lost 6 bases and J lost 2; bases outside the gene matches: 7. The CDR3 region is CASRADRETYNEQFF. The CDR3 DNA reads TGTGCCAGCAGGGCTGACAGGGAGACCTACAATGAGCAGTTCTTC. The variable domain in full, completed from reference TRBV28 and TRBJ2-1, reads DVKVTQSSRYLVKRTGEKVFLECVQDMDHENMFWYRQDPGLGLRLIYFSYDVKMKEKGDIPEGYSVSREKKERFSLILESASTNQTSMYLCASRADRETYNEQFFGPGTRLTVL.

As regards this clonotype: One end of the junction is discordant with germline, which a read error may explain. V gene TRBV5-1 combines with J gene TRBJ2-1, with 11 bases matching TRBD2. The germline gives CDR1 SGHRS, CDR2 YFSETQ. This CDR3 has 17 amino acids. The CDR3 sequence: CASSLEGTSGHYNERFF. The CDR3 DNA sequence: TGCGCCAGCAGCCTGGAGGGGACTAGCGGACACTACAATGAGCGGTTCTTC.

The gene calls are TRBV24-1 and TRBJ1-1, with D maybe TRBD1 (5 bases). The CDR3 has 13 residues. Trimming removed 6 bases from V and 1 base from J, with 8 bases in between. CDR1 and CDR2 (germline): KGHDR, SFDVKD. This CDR3 is CATSQGPNTEAFF. DNA of the CDR3: TGTGCCACCAGTCAGGGTCCGAACACTGAAGCTTTCTTT.